Listed here are 6 T cell receptor beta chains from one sample, sequenced in a study of blood T cell repertoires in COVID-19. Profiled with immunoSEQ multiplex PCR; TCRdb holds only in-frame clones, not every one. The data show 250,000 to 300,000 clones, around nine tenths seen once. The sequencing input was PBMCs or T cells enriched from blood (not recorded which). These receptors were taken from a woman aged 60-75 years in a cohort exposed to, infected with or recovered from COVID-19 (not recorded which).

The J gene is TRBJ2-1, the V gene TRBV5-5; D is perhaps TRBD2 (5 bases). The CDR3 extends over 13 amino acids. From germline, CDR1 is SGHKS and CDR2 YYEKEE (reference sequence). V was clipped by 0 bases and J by 12 bases, with 13 bases between them. The CDR3 here is CASSLEAGLRQFF. CDR3 bases: TGTGCCAGCAGCTTGGAGGCGGGTTTAAGGCAGTTCTTC. Full variable domain (missing parts from reference TRBV5-5 and TRBJ2-1): DAGVTQSPTHLIKTRGQQVTLRCSPISGHKSVSWYQQVLGQGPQFIFQYYEKEERGRGNFPDRFSARQFPNYSSELNVNALLLGDSALYLCASSLEAGLRQFFGPGTRLTVL.

The chain has TRBV7-8 and TRBJ1-4; D is unresolved. The CDR3 has 13 amino acids. With 7 bases removed from V and 8 bases from J, the gap between germline ends came to 14 bases. Germline CDR1 reads SGHVS; CDR2 reads FQNEAQ. This CDR3 is CASMRGLGEKLFF. Written as DNA, the CDR3 is TGTGCCAGCATGAGAGGGTTGGGGGAAAAACTGTTTTTT.

This chain connects TRBV5-6 to TRBJ1-5; D ambiguous. Germline lookup yields CDR1 SGHDT and CDR2 YYEEEE. CDR3 length: 14 amino acids. V gave up 1 base and J gave up 0 bases, with 5 bases separating them. The CDR3 nucleotides are TGTGCCAGCAGCTTGCGCGGTAGCAATCAGCCCCAGCATTTT. This gives the protein CASSLRGSNQPQHF.

Regarding this clone: The junction differs from germline at one of its ends, possibly a read error. The chain joins TRBV7-7 to TRBJ2-7; weak D call: TRBD1 (5 bases). This CDR3 has 15 amino acids. Germline CDR1 reads SSHAT; CDR2 reads FNYEAQ (reference sequence). CDR3 sequence reads: CASSLRAGSSYEQYF. The CDR3 nucleotides read TGTGCTAGCAGCCTCCGTGCAGGGTCATCCTACGAGCAGTACTTC. Supplemented by reference TRBV7-7 and TRBJ2-7, the full variable domain reads GAGVSQSPRYKVTKRGQDVTLRCDPISSHATLYWYQQALGQGPEFLTYFNYEAQPDKSGLPSDRFSAERPEGSISTLTIQRTEQRDSAMYRCASSLRAGSSYEQYFGPGTRLTVT.

This clone has a single count. The V and J genes are TRBV2 and TRBJ2-7, with D uncertain. Germline CDR1 is SNHLY and CDR2 is FYNNEI. V gave up 0 bases and J gave up 4 bases, with 7 bases separating them. CDR3 length: 13 amino acids. CDR3 residues: CASSEAVEYEQYF. CDR3 in DNA: TGTGCCAGCAGTGAAGCGGTGGAGTACGAGCAGTACTTC.

The rearrangement joins TRBV5-1 to TRBJ2-1; the D gene is possibly TRBD1 (5 bases). Trimming removed 0 bases from V and 6 bases from J, with 13 bases in between. Germline loops: CDR1 SGHRS, CDR2 YFSETQ. The CDR3 sequence is 15 residues long. CDR3 bases: TGCGCCAGCAGCTTGGACAAACAGGTAACCAATGAGCAGTTCTTC. It is translated as CASSLDKQVTNEQFF. Combining the CDR3 with reference TRBV5-1 and TRBJ2-1 gives the whole variable domain KAGVTQTPRYLIKTRGQQVTLSCSPISGHRSVSWYQQTPGQGLQFLFEYFSETQRNKGNFPGRFSGRQFSNSRSEMNVSTLELGDSALYLCASSLDKQVTNEQFFGPGTRLTVL.